The 30 T cell receptor beta chains below come from one sample, sequenced in a study of blood T cell repertoires in COVID-19. Generated by immunoSEQ multiplex PCR, the TCRdb table keeps only in-frame clones and is missing some. The data show hundreds of thousands of clones, 85% to 90% seen once. The material sequenced was PBMCs or T cells enriched from blood (not recorded which). All receptors come from a man younger than 40 who had recovered from COVID-19.

The chain has TRBV28 and TRBJ2-7; 8 positions match TRBD1. V lost 5 bases to trimming and J lost 0 bases; unmatched junction nucleotides: 0. Germline V gives CDR1 MDHEN, CDR2 SYDVKM. The CDR3 loop spans 13 amino acids. In DNA, the CDR3 is TGTGCCAGCAGTCAGGGGGCCTCCTACGAGCAGTACTTC. It specifies CASSQGASYEQYF.

The V and J genes are TRBV7-9 and TRBJ1-5; D possibly corresponds to TRBD1 (6 bases). There are 15 residues in the CDR3. V was shortened by 5 bases and J by 2 bases, with 13 bases between the two germline ends. Germline assignment: CDR1 SEHNR and CDR2 FQNEAQ (reference sequence). In DNA form, the CDR3 reads TGTGCCAGCAGCCCACAGGGAAGTGGCAATCAGCCCCAGCATTTT. Residues: CASSPQGSGNQPQHF.

CDR3 residues: CASSLAPQQTDTQYF. CDR3 coding DNA: TGCGCCAGCAGCTTGGCCCCACAGCAGACAGATACGCAGTATTTT. This chain links TRBV5-1 with TRBJ2-3, with no clear D. This CDR3 contains 15 residues. V gave up 0 bases and J gave up 3 bases, with 11 bases separating them. The germline gives CDR1 SGHRS, CDR2 YFSETQ.

This chain uses TRBV5-1 with TRBJ1-2, with TRBD1 identical over 7 bases. The CDR3 spans 15 residues. The germline gives CDR1 SGHRS, CDR2 YFSETQ. Trimming removed 4 bases from V and 5 bases from J; junction bases left unmatched: 11. CDR3 in DNA: TGCGCCAGCAGCGTAGACGGGACAGCTAGGTATGGCTACACCTTC. It codes for CASSVDGTARYGYTF.

This chain links TRBV7-9 with TRBJ2-4; D call uncertain. The length of the CDR3 is 15 residues. Germline V lookup: CDR1 SEHNR, CDR2 FQNEAQ (reference sequence). Trimming took 4 bases from V and 7 from J, leaving 17 bases between them. Written as DNA, the CDR3 is TGTGCCAGCAGCTCCAGACTCACCCTCTGGAACATTCAGTACTTC. This codes for CASSSRLTLWNIQYF.

Worth noting for this clone: This CDR3 is also generated by other DNA sequences in the sample. This CDR3 reads CASRRATGELFF. For the CDR3, the DNA is TGTGCCAGCAGGAGGGCCACCGGGGAGCTGTTTTTT. The chain has TRBV6-5 and TRBJ2-2, with a weak D call TRBD2 (5 bases). The V end was cut by 6 bases, the J end by 4 bases, with 6 bases between. The CDR3 is made up of 12 amino acids. Germline V gene sequence: CDR1 MNHEY, CDR2 SVGAGI.

This chain joins TRBV4-1 and TRBJ1-4, with D tentatively TRBD1 (5 bases). This CDR3 is 15 amino acids long. Germline values: CDR1 MGHRA, CDR2 YSYEKL. With 1 base removed from V and 7 bases from J, the gap between germline ends came to 13 bases. This CDR3 reads CASSQGGRVGEKLFF. The CDR3 DNA is TGCGCCAGCAGCCAAGGTGGCAGGGTAGGTGAAAAACTGTTTTTT.

The chain employs TRBV7-9 and TRBJ2-7; 13 bases align to TRBD2. CDR1 SEHNR and CDR2 FQNEAQ come from the germline V gene (reference sequence). The CDR3 runs 19 residues. V lost 4 bases and J lost 0; bases outside the gene matches: 12. In DNA, the CDR3 is TGTGCCAGCAGCTCCACCAGCCTACTAGCGGGGGGGTTCTCCTACGAGCAGTACTTC. Translating gives CASSSTSLLAGGFSYEQYF.

On this clone: Additional DNA sequences in this sample encode the identical CDR3. This chain joins TRBV30 and TRBJ1-5, with D perhaps matching TRBD1 (6 bases). This CDR3 comprises 13 residues. The germline V gene has CDR1 GTSNPN and CDR2 SVGIG (reference sequence). V shed 0 bases and J shed 7 bases, with 10 bases lying between them. The CDR3 sequence: CAWSVQGSQPQHF. The CDR3 DNA sequence: TGTGCCTGGAGTGTACAGGGCAGCCAGCCCCAGCATTTT.

V usage is TRBV10-1 and J usage is TRBJ2-7; TRBD1 aligns across 9 bases. The J segment lost 3 bases and the V segment lost 0 bases, leaving 6 bases of the junction unmatched. CDR3 length: 16 amino acids. Germline CDR1 WNHNN, CDR2 SYGVQD (reference sequence). The DNA of the CDR3 is TGCGCCAGCAGTGAGTCGATCGGGACAGGGTACTACGAGCAGTACTTC. As protein: CASSESIGTGYYEQYF.

The V call is TRBV7-2, the J call TRBJ1-1; no reliable D call. From germline, CDR1 is SGHTA and CDR2 FQGNSA. The CDR3 covers 14 residues. V lost 5 bases to trimming and J lost 5 bases, with 15 bases between them. In nucleotides, the CDR3 is TGTGCCAGCAGCCTAAACCCGGGATTTACTGAAGCTTTCTTT. It is translated as CASSLNPGFTEAFF.

The chain has TRBV19 and TRBJ2-2, with TRBD1 matching 8 bases. The V segment lost 7 bases and the J segment 7 bases; nucleotides outside the gene matches: 8. The CDR3 loop spans 14 amino acids. Per germline, CDR1 LNHDA and CDR2 SQIVND (reference sequence). CDR3 protein: CASTLTGGNGELFF. Written as DNA, the CDR3 is TGTGCCAGTACCCTAACAGGGGGGAACGGGGAGCTGTTTTTT.

This chain connects TRBV3-1 (or the pseudogene TRBV3-2) to TRBJ2-3; D gene uncertain. Germline V gene sequence: CDR1 LGHDT, CDR2 YNNKEL (reference sequence). The CDR3 is 16 residues long. The V end lost 0 bases, the J end lost 5 bases, and 15 bases lay between the germline ends. The CDR3 coding sequence is TGTGCCAGCAGCCAAGATTCGACAATACCTGGAGATACGCAGTATTTT. This encodes CASSQDSTIPGDTQYF.

The chain carries TRBV28 and TRBJ1-2, with TRBD1 identical over 7 bases. The CDR3 runs to 12 residues. V gave up 11 bases and J gave up 5 bases; unmatched junction bases: 8. Germline V gene sequence: CDR1 MDHEN, CDR2 SYDVKM. The CDR3 region has the DNA TGTGCCGCCAAGGGGGCTTTGTATGGCTACACCTTC. Residues: CAAKGALYGYTF.

The V gene is TRBV2, the J gene TRBJ1-2; D not resolved. Looked up from germline, CDR1 is SNHLY and CDR2 is FYNNEI. The CDR3 spans 12 residues. V was trimmed by 7 bases and J by 2 bases, leaving 8 bases between them. CDR3 sequence (DNA): TGTGCCAGCACAGAACAGAACTATGGCTACACCTTC. It codes for CASTEQNYGYTF.

This clone has only a few counts. This chain links TRBV7-8 with TRBJ2-2, with 15 bases lining up with TRBD2. V shed 2 bases and J 7 bases; nucleotides not matched to a gene: 8. CDR3 length: 18 residues. Germline loops: CDR1 SGHVS, CDR2 FQNEAQ. As DNA, the CDR3 is TGTGCCAGCAGCTTACTAGGACTAGCGGGAGGGTTTCTCGGGGAGCTGTTTTTT. Protein sequence: CASSLLGLAGGFLGELFF. Using reference TRBV7-8 and TRBJ2-2 for the parts outside the CDR3, the full variable domain is GAGVSQSPRYKVAKRGQDVALRCDPISGHVSLFWYQQALGQGPEFLTYFQNEAQLDKSGLPSDRFFAERPEGSVSTLKIQRTQQEDSAVYLCASSLLGLAGGFLGELFFGEGSRLTVL.

V and J are TRBV10-1 and TRBJ2-2; TRBD1 is a possible D gene (5 bases). V was cut by 3 bases and J by 0 bases, with 11 bases left in between. The V gene's germline CDR1 is WNHNN and CDR2 SYGVQD (reference sequence). CDR3 length: 16 residues. DNA for the CDR3: TGCGCCAGCAGTGACGGACATCCCGCGAACACCGGGGAGCTGTTTTTT. Translated, it gives CASSDGHPANTGELFF.

CDR3 sequence (DNA): TGTGCTAGTGGTCAGGGACTAGCGGAATACGAGCAGTACTTC. It is translated as CASGQGLAEYEQYF. The J gene is TRBJ2-7, the V gene TRBV12-5; 11 nucleotides agree with TRBD2. Unmatched junction bases numbered 4, after V lost 5 bases and J lost 4 bases. The CDR3 consists of 14 residues. Germline CDR1 reads LGHNT; CDR2 reads FRNRAP.

This clone appeared once. V and J are TRBV3-1 (or the pseudogene TRBV3-2) and TRBJ1-3; D possibly corresponds to TRBD1 (6 bases). Trimming removed 6 bases at V and 0 bases at J, with 18 bases between. The CDR3 has 17 amino acids. From germline, CDR1 is LGHDT and CDR2 YNNKEL (reference sequence). The CDR3 region is CASSSTGQSISGNTIYF. CDR3 bases: TGTGCCAGCAGTTCCACAGGACAGTCAATCTCTGGAAACACCATATATTTT.

This chain links TRBV5-1 with TRBJ1-2; TRBD1 matches 7 bases. CDR3 length: 15 residues. The V and J ends lost 0 bases and 4 bases, in that order; junction bases with no gene match: 6. CDR1 SGHRS and CDR2 YFSETQ come from the germline V gene. The CDR3 is CASSLAVGGGYGYTF. DNA of the CDR3: TGCGCCAGCAGCTTGGCCGTAGGGGGCGGCTATGGCTACACCTTC.

The chain combines TRBV28 with TRBJ1-1; TRBD1 matches at 8 bases. Germline V lookup: CDR1 MDHEN, CDR2 SYDVKM. This CDR3 is 14 amino acids long. V was pared by 5 bases and J by 1 base, with 3 bases of the junction left unmatched. The CDR3: CASSARGQNTEAFF. The CDR3 coding sequence is TGTGCCAGCAGTGCCAGGGGGCAGAACACTGAAGCTTTCTTT.

This chain uses TRBV7-2 with TRBJ2-2; 7 bases fit TRBD2. Looked up from germline, CDR1 is SGHTA and CDR2 is FQGNSA. J gave up 3 bases and V 4 bases, and 8 bases lay outside the gene matches. This CDR3 comprises 16 residues. CDR3 DNA: TGTGCCAGCAGCTACTTGACTAGCTTTTACACCGGGGAGCTGTTTTTT. It specifies CASSYLTSFYTGELFF.

The chain links TRBV23-1 to TRBJ2-2; 7 positions agree with TRBD1. TRBV23-1 is annotated as an ORF whose role is uncertain. The V segment lost 10 bases and the J segment 2 bases; nucleotides outside the gene matches: 4. The CDR3 covers 13 residues. This chain's CDR3 is CATRDSNTGELFF. For the CDR3, the DNA is TGCGCCACCAGGGACAGCAACACCGGGGAGCTGTTTTTT.

The J gene is TRBJ2-3, the V gene TRBV5-1; no reliable D call. Germline V gene data show CDR1 as SGHRS and CDR2 as YFSETQ. This CDR3 has 16 residues. The germline V and J ends were trimmed by 1 base and 4 bases, with 16 bases remaining between them. The CDR3 spells CASSLNSNGDPDTQYF. DNA for the CDR3: TGCGCCAGCAGCTTGAACTCTAACGGAGATCCAGATACGCAGTATTTT.

This chain connects TRBV28 to TRBJ2-7; 12 bases map to TRBD1. CDR1 and CDR2 (germline): MDHEN, SYDVKM. CDR3 size: 16 residues. Trimming cost V 5 bases and J 6 bases; bases outside gene matches: 11. For the CDR3, the DNA is TGTGCCAGCAGTCCCGGGACAGGGGGCACCCCGGGCGAGCAGTACTTC. Amino acids: CASSPGTGGTPGEQYF.

This rearrangement joins TRBV11-2 to TRBJ2-5; TRBD1 matches at 8 bases. The germline CDR1 and CDR2 sequences are SGHAT and FQNNGV. The CDR3 is made up of 17 amino acids. J lost 2 bases, V lost 1 base, and 9 bases had no gene match. CDR3 DNA: TGTGCCAGCAGCTTAGCTAGGACAGGGAGGAAACAAGAGACCCAGTACTTC. Its protein is CASSLARTGRKQETQYF.

The chain carries TRBV18 and TRBJ1-2; 8 bases are a match to TRBD1. J was trimmed by 4 bases and V by 5 bases; bases with no gene match: 6. CDR3 length: 14 residues. Per germline, CDR1 KGHSH and CDR2 LQKENI. Here the CDR3 reads CASSAGGAGYGYTF. The CDR3 nucleotides read TGTGCCAGCTCAGCAGGGGGCGCCGGCTATGGCTACACCTTC. Filled out from reference TRBV18 and TRBJ1-2, the complete variable domain reads NAGVMQNPRHLVRRRGQEARLRCSPMKGHSHVYWYRQLPEEGLKFMVYLQKENIIDESGMPKERFSAEFPKEGPSILRIQQVVRGDSAAYFCASSAGGAGYGYTFGSGTRLTVV.

V and J are TRBV28 and TRBJ1-5; TRBD1 matches 11 bases. The CDR3 has 14 residues. From germline, CDR1 is MDHEN and CDR2 SYDVKM. V lost 10 bases, J lost 6 bases, and 8 bases stayed unmatched. CDR3 protein: CAIMPGTGGQPQHF. CDR3 coding DNA: TGTGCCATCATGCCCGGGACAGGGGGTCAGCCCCAGCATTTT.

This chain connects TRBV20-1 to TRBJ1-3; D remains ambiguous. Trimming took off 3 bases at V and 1 base at J, with 10 bases between the two ends. CDR3 size: 14 residues. Germline CDR1 is DFQATT and CDR2 is SNEGSKA (reference sequence). This CDR3 reads CSASWAKSGNTIYF. CDR3 nucleotide sequence: TGCAGTGCTAGTTGGGCAAAATCTGGAAACACCATATATTTT.

CDR3 residues: CASSQSRRTALYSNQPQHF. CDR3 in DNA: TGTGCCAGCAGTCAATCCCGCCGGACAGCTCTCTATAGCAATCAGCCCCAGCATTTT. The chain links TRBV6-6 to TRBJ1-5; D possibly corresponds to TRBD1 (6 bases). CDR3 size: 19 residues. Germline V lookup: CDR1 MNHNY, CDR2 SVGAGI (reference sequence). The V and J ends lost 5 bases and 0 bases respectively, with 23 bases between them.